These T cell receptor beta chains were read from a single sample in a study of blood T cells in healthy people across ages. TCRdb called the 5' RACE reads again in MiXCR, with one record for every CDR3 protein. Of 600,000 or so distinct CDR3 sequences in the sample, more than 45% were seen once. The sequencing sample was made of blood. The origin of the receptors is an elderly man in good health. The conserved cysteine and the conserved F or W are not part of the CDR3 here. Expanded clones get a size class; other rows say once, few or many, or leave the size out.

j_gene: TRBJ1-1
abundance: .
v_gene: TRBV11-2
CDR3aa: AGSLVTGGTSEAF

j_gene: TRBJ2-5
abundance: .
v_gene: TRBV15
CDR3aa: ATSREAGGPNEQY

j_gene: TRBJ2-5
abundance: many
v_gene: TRBV20-1
CDR3aa: SATPSGETQY

j_gene: TRBJ1-1
abundance: .
v_gene: TRBV21-1
CDR3aa: ASSRAQGENETF

j_gene: TRBJ2-1
abundance: .
v_gene: TRBV20-1
CDR3aa: SGDSPRFGEQF

j_gene: TRBJ2-5
abundance: .
v_gene: TRBV20-1
CDR3aa: SARERYTMETQY

j_gene: TRBJ2-3
abundance: .
v_gene: TRBV20-1
CDR3aa: SARVGGRAFTDTQY

j_gene: TRBJ1-4
abundance: .
v_gene: TRBV2
CDR3aa: ASSGDLDEKLF

j_gene: TRBJ2-1
abundance: .
v_gene: TRBV7-9
CDR3aa: ASSLAEVAGWHEQF

j_gene: TRBJ2-7
abundance: .
v_gene: TRBV20-1
CDR3aa: SALHPLVPYEQY

j_gene: TRBJ2-7
abundance: .
v_gene: TRBV10-3
CDR3aa: ATKRDRYEQY

j_gene: TRBJ2-4
abundance: many
v_gene: TRBV6-5
CDR3aa: ASSDRGSKNIQY

j_gene: TRBJ2-3
abundance: once
v_gene: TRBV18
CDR3aa: ASSPPASGRSTDTQY

j_gene: TRBJ1-2
abundance: .
v_gene: TRBV29-1
CDR3aa: SVPREGGSYGYT

j_gene: TRBJ1-5
abundance: many
v_gene: TRBV7-2
CDR3aa: ASSLRTGGDQPQH

j_gene: TRBJ1-4
abundance: .
v_gene: TRBV18
CDR3aa: ASSPGGRENEKLF

j_gene: TRBJ2-5
abundance: .
v_gene: TRBV5-1
CDR3aa: ASSPWRDQETQY

j_gene: TRBJ1-2
abundance: once
v_gene: TRBV20-1
CDR3aa: SAATGTGSYGYT

j_gene: TRBJ2-1
abundance: .
v_gene: TRBV30
CDR3aa: ASIADSYNEQF

j_gene: TRBJ2-1
abundance: .
v_gene: TRBV29-1
CDR3aa: SAYGGSLSYNEQF

j_gene: TRBJ2-7
abundance: few
v_gene: TRBV27
CDR3aa: ASSKLDRGTYEQY

j_gene: TRBJ1-1
abundance: few
v_gene: TRBV2
CDR3aa: ASSSTGRTEAF

j_gene: .
abundance: .
v_gene: TRBV6-6
CDR3aa: AGSYSGAGDYEQY

j_gene: TRBJ2-7
abundance: many
v_gene: TRBV27
CDR3aa: ASSLFGTSEQY

j_gene: TRBJ1-2
abundance: .
v_gene: TRBV7-7
CDR3aa: ASSPQHPNYGYT

j_gene: TRBJ2-1
abundance: .
v_gene: TRBV29-1
CDR3aa: SVGGTGNEQF

j_gene: TRBJ2-7
abundance: .
v_gene: TRBV20-1
CDR3aa: SARGQGNYEQY

j_gene: TRBJ1-1
abundance: many
v_gene: TRBV6-6
CDR3aa: ASSSANTEAF

j_gene: TRBJ2-7
abundance: .
v_gene: TRBV2
CDR3aa: ASNPGTEYEQY

j_gene: .
abundance: .
v_gene: TRBV14
CDR3aa: ASSQVVGAGIQY

j_gene: TRBJ2-1
abundance: .
v_gene: TRBV28
CDR3aa: ASSPTEDASSYNEQF

j_gene: TRBJ2-7
abundance: few
v_gene: TRBV20-1
CDR3aa: SARSGTRIAYEQY

j_gene: TRBJ2-1
abundance: few
v_gene: TRBV20-1
CDR3aa: SARDRKLAAYNEQF

j_gene: TRBJ2-1
abundance: few
v_gene: TRBV20-1
CDR3aa: SAMTGSGYNEQF

j_gene: TRBJ2-3
abundance: many
v_gene: TRBV7-2
CDR3aa: ASSPRLGTQY

j_gene: TRBJ1-5
abundance: few
v_gene: TRBV6-2/TRBV6-3
CDR3aa: ASSYRLTGSNQPQH

j_gene: TRBJ2-1
abundance: .
v_gene: TRBV12-3/TRBV12-4
CDR3aa: ASRLGASMNNEQF

j_gene: TRBJ1-5
abundance: .
v_gene: TRBV12-3/TRBV12-4
CDR3aa: ASSSLGGVDNQPQH

j_gene: TRBJ2-1
abundance: .
v_gene: TRBV7-9
CDR3aa: ASSPTWDEQF

j_gene: TRBJ2-5
abundance: .
v_gene: TRBV28
CDR3aa: ASTSGGQETQY

j_gene: TRBJ2-4
abundance: once
v_gene: TRBV2
CDR3aa: ASRGQIGVLAKNIQY

j_gene: TRBJ1-5
abundance: .
v_gene: TRBV12-3/TRBV12-4
CDR3aa: ASSPEQNSNQPQH

j_gene: TRBJ2-1
abundance: .
v_gene: TRBV29-1
CDR3aa: SVSGGFNEQF

j_gene: TRBJ2-5
abundance: .
v_gene: TRBV20-1
CDR3aa: SAGSGARETQY

j_gene: TRBJ2-7
abundance: few
v_gene: TRBV10-3
CDR3aa: AISRGEEQY

j_gene: TRBJ1-2
abundance: many
v_gene: TRBV20-1
CDR3aa: SARKDRGGGYT

j_gene: TRBJ2-1
abundance: few
v_gene: TRBV20-1
CDR3aa: SARVTKGYNEQF

j_gene: TRBJ1-5
abundance: few
v_gene: TRBV20-1
CDR3aa: SAGTGTGQNQPQH

j_gene: TRBJ1-5
abundance: .
v_gene: TRBV29-1
CDR3aa: SVEGGTNQPQH

j_gene: TRBJ2-5
abundance: .
v_gene: TRBV10-3
CDR3aa: AISTTSEETQY

j_gene: TRBJ2-3
abundance: few
v_gene: TRBV9
CDR3aa: ASSVDDRQRDTQY

j_gene: TRBJ2-2
abundance: .
v_gene: TRBV29-1
CDR3aa: SGERQYTGELF

j_gene: TRBJ2-3
abundance: .
v_gene: TRBV7-6
CDR3aa: ASSPKQGDMQY

j_gene: TRBJ1-5
abundance: few
v_gene: TRBV30
CDR3aa: AWSGTGSNQPQH

j_gene: TRBJ2-3
abundance: once
v_gene: TRBV5-1
CDR3aa: ASAKTGTRTDTQY

j_gene: TRBJ2-1
abundance: few
v_gene: TRBV24-1
CDR3aa: ATSDWGFGNEQF

j_gene: TRBJ2-1
abundance: .
v_gene: TRBV4-1
CDR3aa: ASSRELASGGMRF

j_gene: TRBJ1-1
abundance: few
v_gene: TRBV6-5
CDR3aa: ASLKGVGNTEAF